This T cell receptor beta chain was obtained from a study of blood T cells in healthy people across ages. Overall study findings and caveats: It was found that TCR beta diversity correlated strongly with the percentage of naive T cells. Naive CD4+ cell counts and diversity both ran higher in long-lived than in aged donors.

The CDR3 runs 12 residues. V was pared by 0 bases and J by 10 bases, with 8 bases between. Germline lookup yields CDR1 SGDLS and CDR2 YYNGEE. Combining a sample-barcoded 5' primer with a J-beta primer mix, a second PCR ran for roughly 7 to 12 cycles. Unique molecular identifiers of 12 random nucleotides labeled each cDNA. TCRdb recomputed calls from the 5' RACE reads with MiXCR, one row per CDR3 protein. This sample carries approximately 790,000 distinct CDR3 sequences, about 62% of them seen once, and the ten largest clones take roughly a quarter. The sample holds a few counts of this clonotype. What it binds is not known. Extraction yielded at least 6 micrograms of total RNA per sample.

The sample was blood. The gene calls are TRBV9 and TRBJ2-1, with D uncertain. The source is a man aged 25-40 years in good health. CDR3 region: CASSVDPGEQFF. The CDR3 nucleotides read TGTGCCAGCAGCGTAGACCCGGGCGAGCAGTTCTTC.